This T cell receptor beta chain came from a study of response to subunit inactivated influenza vaccine. One entry per CDR3 protein results from TCRdb running MiXCR on the RT-PCR reads. The table includes approximately 520,000 distinct CDR3 sequences, over 25% detected once. Points on this clonotype: Its antigen is not identified.

In germline, CDR1 is LGHNA, CDR2 YSLEER. The CDR3 totals 16 residues. J lost 9 bases, V lost 4 bases, and 16 bases had no gene match. Study-wide results and caveats: The authors suggested that few new T cells are recruited per seasonal influenza vaccination.

The sequencing here drew on CD4+ T cells sorted from PBMCs, taken about 5 days after vaccination. This receptor was obtained from a man aged 50 or older who received an inactivated influenza vaccine. This chain links TRBV4-3 with TRBJ2-7, with TRBD1 matching over 9 bases. CDR3 amino acids: CASSPTSGTGRLSQYF. The CDR3 coding sequence is TGCGCCAGCAGCCCGACATCCGGGACAGGGCGGTTATCGCAGTACTTC.